Listed here are 12 T cell receptor beta chains from one sample, sequenced in a study of molecular identifiers for immune sequencing clone quantification. TCRdb analysed the PCR reads with MiXCR anew, one entry per CDR3 protein. The sample yields 70,000 to 95,000 distinct CDR3 sequences, under 20% seen once. The sequencing input was naive CD8+ T cells from blood, with Jurkat cell RNA spiked in. The subset: FACS-sorted CD8+CD4-CCR7+CD45RA+ naive T cells. These receptors all stem from a human donor in good health. Some libraries in this study had Jurkat cell RNA spiked in.

This clonotype was recorded at least ten times. The CDR3 DNA follows: TGTGCCAGCAGCCTCCGGGACAGCCTCTTAGAAGCTTTCTTT. As protein: CASSLRDSLLEAFF. The chain is built from TRBV5-5 and TRBJ1-1, with 7 bases lining up with TRBD1. Germline lookup yields CDR1 SGHKS and CDR2 YYEKEE (reference sequence). The CDR3 length is 14 residues. The ends lost 4 bases at V and 8 bases at J; junction bases unmatched: 11. Supplemented by reference TRBV5-5 and TRBJ1-1, the full variable domain reads DAGVTQSPTHLIKTRGQQVTLRCSPISGHKSVSWYQQVLGQGPQFIFQYYEKEERGRGNFPDRFSARQFPNYSSELNVNALLLGDSALYLCASSLRDSLLEAFFGQGTRLTVV.

This clonotype was seen repeatedly, ten times or more. In DNA, the CDR3 is TGTGCCAGCAGTCCTAGGCCGGGACAAAACACCGGGGAGCTGTTTTTT. It yields the protein CASSPRPGQNTGELFF. The chain has TRBV12-3 or TRBV12-4 and TRBJ2-2; D possibly corresponds to TRBD1 (6 bases). CDR3 size: 16 residues. The germline V and J ends were trimmed by 5 bases and 2 bases, with 15 bases remaining between them.

This clonotype was picked up many times. The rearrangement joins TRBV9 to TRBJ1-6; 9 nucleotides line up with TRBD1. This CDR3 comprises 17 residues. The V gene's germline CDR1 is SGDLS and CDR2 YYNGEE. The junction had 7 bases not matched to a gene; V was cut back by 0 bases and J by 6 bases. DNA of the CDR3: TGTGCCAGCAGCGTAGGAAGTGGACAGGGGATTAATTCACCCCTCCACTTT. Protein product: CASSVGSGQGINSPLHF.

Concerning this clonotype itself: A much larger clone lies a single base off, so this may be a read error. This sequence joins TRBV2 and TRBJ2-2; no clear D. Germline-derived CDR1 and CDR2 are SNHLY and FYNNEI. The CDR3 is 15 amino acids. The CDR3 coding sequence is TGTGCCTGCAGTGAATACCCAGGCTCCACCGGGGAGCTGTTTTTT. The encoded protein is CACSEYPGSTGELFF.

This clonotype was seen repeatedly, ten times or more. The chain carries TRBV4-1 and TRBJ2-3; 7 bases match TRBD2. CDR3 length equals 15 residues. V lost 1 base, J lost 6 bases, and 7 bases stayed unmatched. The germline V gene encodes CDR1 MGHRA and CDR2 YSYEKL. This CDR3 is CASSQAGGLMDTQYF. In DNA, the CDR3 is TGCGCCAGCAGCCAAGCGGGGGGTCTGATGGATACGCAGTATTTT.

About this clonotype itself: It may be a read error: a sequence one base away is much more abundant. CDR3 region: CASSMVGEGNRPQHF. The DNA of the CDR3 is TGTGCCAGTAGTATGGTAGGGGAAGGCAATCGGCCCCAGCATTTT. The chain couples TRBV19 to TRBJ1-5; D may be TRBD1 (5 bases). The germline gives CDR1 LNHDA, CDR2 SQIVND (reference sequence). This CDR3 spans 15 amino acids.

Points on this clonotype: This may come from a read error, since a much larger clone is one base off. CDR3 region: CPSSPAGTAEKLFF. The CDR3 DNA reads TGCCCCAGCAGCCCGGCCGGGACAGCCGAAAAACTGTTTTTT. The chain recombines TRBV4-1 with TRBJ1-4; TRBD1 aligns across 7 bases. The CDR3 totals 14 residues. The germline CDR1 and CDR2 sequences are MGHRA and YSYEKL.

Concerning this clonotype itself: Given a much more abundant clone one base away, this may be a read error. J is TRBJ2-7 and V is TRBV5-3; possible D gene TRBD2, 5 bases. TRBV5-3 is designated an ORF whose function remains uncertain. CDR3 size: 13 residues. Trimming took off 8 bases at V and 7 bases at J, with 19 bases between the two ends. CDR3 protein: CASGLAASGEQYF. DNA for the CDR3: TGTGCCAGCGGCTTGGCGGCCTCGGGGGAGCAGTACTTC.

This clonotype was picked up many times. The CDR3 spells CASSLGDALGQPQHF. CDR3 sequence (DNA): TGTGCCAGCAGCTTGGGAGACGCCTTAGGACAGCCCCAGCATTTT. This sequence joins TRBV5-5 and TRBJ1-5; unclear D gene. Germline CDR1 and CDR2: SGHKS and YYEKEE (reference sequence). CDR3 length: 15 amino acids. V shed 0 bases and J shed 7 bases, with 14 bases lying between them.

This clonotype came up many times. The gene calls are TRBV19 and TRBJ2-7; TRBD1 aligns across 8 bases. Germline CDR1 reads LNHDA; CDR2 reads SQIVND (reference sequence). V shed 9 bases, J shed 2 bases, and the junction held 12 bases outside the gene matches. The CDR3 is 15 residues long. CDR3 sequence (DNA): TGTGCCAGCTCAGGACAGGGACCACTCACCTACGAGCAGTACTTC. Protein sequence: CASSGQGPLTYEQYF.

This clonotype was detected once. This chain connects TRBV4-1 to TRBJ2-7; perhaps D is TRBD1 or TRBD2 (5 bases each). This CDR3 has 13 residues. The V end was cut by 1 base, the J end by 4 bases, with 8 bases between. Germline lookup yields CDR1 MGHRA and CDR2 YSYEKL. The CDR3 DNA follows: TGCGCCAGCAGCCAAGCGGGGACGTACGAGCAGTACTTC. Its translation is CASSQAGTYEQYF.

Concerning this clonotype itself: A much larger clone is a single base away; this may be a read error. The gene calls are TRBV3-1 and TRBJ2-1; 10 bases fit TRBD2. The V gene's germline CDR1 is LGHDT and CDR2 YNNKEL (reference sequence). CDR3 length: 17 amino acids. CDR3 region: CASSQDVAGGGHNERFF. CDR3 bases: TGTGCCAGCAGCCAAGACGTAGCGGGAGGAGGCCACAATGAGCGGTTCTTC.